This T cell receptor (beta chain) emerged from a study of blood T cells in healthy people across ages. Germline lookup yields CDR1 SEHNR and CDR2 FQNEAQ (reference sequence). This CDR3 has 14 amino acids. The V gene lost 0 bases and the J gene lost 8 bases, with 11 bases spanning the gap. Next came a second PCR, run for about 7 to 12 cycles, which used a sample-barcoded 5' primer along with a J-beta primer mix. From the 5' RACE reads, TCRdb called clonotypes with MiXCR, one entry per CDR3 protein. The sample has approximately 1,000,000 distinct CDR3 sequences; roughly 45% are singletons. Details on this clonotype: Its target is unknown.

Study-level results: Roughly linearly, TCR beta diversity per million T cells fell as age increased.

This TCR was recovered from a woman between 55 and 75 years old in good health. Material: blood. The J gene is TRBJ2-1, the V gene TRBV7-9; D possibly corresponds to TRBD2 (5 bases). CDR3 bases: TGTGCCAGCAGCTTAGCGGGAGCTCTCGATGAGCAGTTCTTC. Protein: CASSLAGALDEQFF.